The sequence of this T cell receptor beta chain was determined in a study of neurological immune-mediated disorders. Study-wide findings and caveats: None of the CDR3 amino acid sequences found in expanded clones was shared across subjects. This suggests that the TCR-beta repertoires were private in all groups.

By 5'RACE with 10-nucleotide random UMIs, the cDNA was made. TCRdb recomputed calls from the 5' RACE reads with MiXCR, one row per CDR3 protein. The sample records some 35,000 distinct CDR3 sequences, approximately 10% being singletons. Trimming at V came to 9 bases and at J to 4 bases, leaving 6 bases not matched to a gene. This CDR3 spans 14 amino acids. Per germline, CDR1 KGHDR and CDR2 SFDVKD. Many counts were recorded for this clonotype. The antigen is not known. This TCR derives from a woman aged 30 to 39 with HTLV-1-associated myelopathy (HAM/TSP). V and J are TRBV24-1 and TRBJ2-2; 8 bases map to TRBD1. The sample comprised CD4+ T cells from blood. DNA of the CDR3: TGTGCCACCTCGACAGGGGATAGCACCGGGGAGCTGTTTTTT. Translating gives CATSTGDSTGELFF.